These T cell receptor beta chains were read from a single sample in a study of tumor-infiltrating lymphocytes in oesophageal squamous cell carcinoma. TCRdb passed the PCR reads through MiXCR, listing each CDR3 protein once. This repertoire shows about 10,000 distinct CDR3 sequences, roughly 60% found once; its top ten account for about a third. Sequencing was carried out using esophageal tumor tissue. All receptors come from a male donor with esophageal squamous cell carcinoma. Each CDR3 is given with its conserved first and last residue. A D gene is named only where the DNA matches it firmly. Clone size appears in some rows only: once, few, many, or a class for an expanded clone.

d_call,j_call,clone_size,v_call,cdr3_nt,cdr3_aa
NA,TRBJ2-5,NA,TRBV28,TGTGCCAGCAGTTTCCGTTACAGGGTTACCTACAATGAGCAGTACTTC,CASSFRYRVTYNEQYF
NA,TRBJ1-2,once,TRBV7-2,TGTGCCAGCAGCTTAGCGGGCGGAAGCTTGGGCTACACCTTC,CASSLAGGSLGYTF
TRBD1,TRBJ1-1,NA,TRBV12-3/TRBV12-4,TGTGCCAGCAAGCACTCAGGGGGCAGCGCTGAAGCTTTCTTT,CASKHSGGSAEAFF
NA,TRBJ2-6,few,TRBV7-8,TGTGCCAGCAGCTTAGTAGGTCTTGATTTCTCTGGGGCCAACGTCCTGACTTTC,CASSLVGLDFSGANVLTF
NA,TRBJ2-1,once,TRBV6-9,TGTGCCAGCAGTTACCGGGGAAGCTCCTACAATGAGCAGTTCTTC,CASSYRGSSYNEQFF
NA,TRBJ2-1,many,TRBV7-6,TGTGCCAGCAGCCCTATTTATGCCGGGGGTCGTAATGAGCAGTTCTTC,CASSPIYAGGRNEQFF
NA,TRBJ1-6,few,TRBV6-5,TGTGCCAGCGAAGTGTCCGGGGGGGCTTTTAACTTT,CASEVSGGAFNF
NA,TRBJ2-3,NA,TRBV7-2,TGTGCCAGCGCAGGGTTCGGCACAGATACGCAGTATTTT,CASAGFGTDTQYF
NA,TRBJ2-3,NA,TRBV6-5,TGTGCCAGCAGTCCCTCCGTCACAGATACGCAGTATTTT,CASSPSVTDTQYF
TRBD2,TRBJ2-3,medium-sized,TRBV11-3,TGTGCCAGCAGCTTAGAGGCGGGACTAGCTGGGGCAGATACGCAGTATTTT,CASSLEAGLAGADTQYF
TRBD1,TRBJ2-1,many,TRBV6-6,TGTGCCAGCAGTTACGACAGGGGGCACCGTCCCTACAATGAGCAGTTCTTC,CASSYDRGHRPYNEQFF
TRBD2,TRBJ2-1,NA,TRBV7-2,TGTGCCAGCATCGAGGGAGGGCCGTACAATGAGCAGTTCTTC,CASIEGGPYNEQFF
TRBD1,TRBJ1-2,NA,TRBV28,TGTGCCAGCAGTGGGCGAGAGGGACAGGGGGCGAATGGCTACACCTTC,CASSGREGQGANGYTF
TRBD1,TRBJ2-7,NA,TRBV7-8,TGTGCCAGCAGTCCGACAGGGGTCCTTATGGGCGAGCAGTACTTC,CASSPTGVLMGEQYF
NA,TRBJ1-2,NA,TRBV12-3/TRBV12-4,TGTGCCAGCAGTCTTGGGACCACGATCTATGGCTACACCTTC,CASSLGTTIYGYTF
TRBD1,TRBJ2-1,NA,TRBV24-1,TGTGCCACCAGTGATTTTGGACAGGGGAGGTTCTTC,CATSDFGQGRFF
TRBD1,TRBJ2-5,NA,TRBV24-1,TGTGCCACCAGTGAGACCGGGACAGTAGAGACCCAGTACTTC,CATSETGTVETQYF